This T cell receptor beta chain is from a study of blood T cell repertoires in COVID-19 (TCRdb year 2020). Context from the whole study: Samples covering the acute and convalescent phases of COVID-19 were provided by collaborators in the United States, Italy and Spain. The material from the prospective study consisted of cDNA or gDNA derived from T cells, B-cell-depleted T cells, or PBMCs. The dataset comprised deeply sampled blood TCRbeta repertoires from subjects exposed to, actively infected with, or recovered from COVID-19. A freely available public database, intended as a resource for researchers studying the immune response to SARS-CoV-2, is where the repertoires were released. Samples were obtained from the ongoing ImmuneRACE study (first 160 participants) and from over 1,000 subjects provided by 6 global collaborators. Nearly every sample came with metadata listing a de-identified subject ID, COVID-19 status, age in years and sex. HLA class I and class II types, where available, came from metadata supplied by the sample provider rather than from assay-based typing.

Overall results and qualifications from the work: The quantity of clinical and demographic metadata differed by source and by participant and was supplied without curation.

TCRbeta CDR3 regions were amplified from genomic DNA by means of the immunoSEQ Assay, a bias-controlled multiplex PCR. The paper's processing steps were these. Within the assay, amplification of reference gene primers was used to estimate how many nucleated cells each sample contained. To quantify the absolute abundance of each unique TCRbeta CDR3 rearrangement, sequence reads were collapsed and filtered. For each sample, productive Simpson clonality was calculated as the square root of Simpson's diversity index across productive rearrangements. This is the immuneACCESS table as TCRdb keeps it, with only in-frame sequences that have V and J called. A part of the clones is gone; compared with another copy, unresolved V genes explain less than half, and the rest is unexplained. From that table come the V and J calls and clone size; the DNA was used to work out D and trimming. For this sample there are about 380,000 clones; 85% to 90% appear just once. The ten largest clones take up approximately 1.2% of the sample.

Participants in the prospective study were enrolled through a virtual design, were aged about 18 to 100 years, and lived in approximately 25 United States geographic areas. In the prospective study, participants were assigned to cohorts based on the clinical history participants reported in a screening survey and a study questionnaire. Recovered participants in ImmuneRACE Cohort 3 were defined as having two consecutive negative NP/OP PCR tests, clearance from a healthcare professional, or resolution of symptoms. Mobile phlebotomists in the prospective study collected whole blood, serum and a nasopharyngeal or oropharyngeal swab from every participant. Additional blood draws and questionnaires over an approximately 2-month period could optionally be provided by prospective study participants. Before DNA extraction, blood samples from the prospective study were shipped at room temperature or frozen.

Taken from cysteine to phenylalanine, the CDR3 has 16 residues. Only the CDR3 region is kept as DNA, spanning 48 bases read in frame from base 1. CDR1 and CDR2, looked up from the germline V gene, are SGHRS and YFSETQ. Trimming removed 0 bases from V and 3 bases from J, leaving 16 bases between the germline ends. This clone occurred once. Its cognate antigen has yet to be identified. Base qualities are not provided; no much larger clone lies one nucleotide away. The source is a woman between 18 and 29 years old who had recovered from COVID-19. The sequence is built from TRBV5-1 and TRBJ2-7; 6 matching bases give a weak D call of TRBD1. Sequenced: PBMCs or T cells enriched from blood (not recorded which). The CDR3 is CASSLAALSDSYEQYF. The DNA sequence is as follows: TGCGCCAGCAGCTTGGCGGCCTTATCGGACAGCTACGAGCAGTACTTC.